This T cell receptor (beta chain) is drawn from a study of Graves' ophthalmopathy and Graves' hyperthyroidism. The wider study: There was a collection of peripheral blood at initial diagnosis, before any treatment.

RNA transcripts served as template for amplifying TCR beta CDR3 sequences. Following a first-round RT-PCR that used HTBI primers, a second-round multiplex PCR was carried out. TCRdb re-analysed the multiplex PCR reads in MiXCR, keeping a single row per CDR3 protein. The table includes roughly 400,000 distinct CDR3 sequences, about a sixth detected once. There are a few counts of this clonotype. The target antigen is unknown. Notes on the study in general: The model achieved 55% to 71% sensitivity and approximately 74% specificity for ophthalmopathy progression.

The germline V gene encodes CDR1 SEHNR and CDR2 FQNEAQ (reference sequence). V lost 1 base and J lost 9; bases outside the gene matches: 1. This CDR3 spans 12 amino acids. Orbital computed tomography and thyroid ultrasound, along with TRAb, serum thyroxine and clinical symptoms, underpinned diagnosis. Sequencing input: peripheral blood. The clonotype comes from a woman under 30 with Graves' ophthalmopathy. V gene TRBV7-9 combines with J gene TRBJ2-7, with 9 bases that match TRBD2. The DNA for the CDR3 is TGTGCCAGCAGCTTAGGACTAGCGGTGCAGTACTTC. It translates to CASSLGLAVQYF.